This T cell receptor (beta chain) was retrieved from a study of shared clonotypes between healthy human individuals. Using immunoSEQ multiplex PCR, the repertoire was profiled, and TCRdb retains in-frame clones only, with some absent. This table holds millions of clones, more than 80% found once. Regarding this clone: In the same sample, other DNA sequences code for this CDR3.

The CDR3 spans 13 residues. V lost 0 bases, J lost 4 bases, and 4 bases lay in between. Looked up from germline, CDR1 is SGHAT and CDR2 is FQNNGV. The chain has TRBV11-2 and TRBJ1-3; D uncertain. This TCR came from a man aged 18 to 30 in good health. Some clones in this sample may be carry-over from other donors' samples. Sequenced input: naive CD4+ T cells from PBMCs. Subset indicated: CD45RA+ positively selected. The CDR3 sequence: CASSLDRGNTIYF. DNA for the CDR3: TGTGCCAGCAGCTTAGATAGAGGAAACACCATATATTTT.